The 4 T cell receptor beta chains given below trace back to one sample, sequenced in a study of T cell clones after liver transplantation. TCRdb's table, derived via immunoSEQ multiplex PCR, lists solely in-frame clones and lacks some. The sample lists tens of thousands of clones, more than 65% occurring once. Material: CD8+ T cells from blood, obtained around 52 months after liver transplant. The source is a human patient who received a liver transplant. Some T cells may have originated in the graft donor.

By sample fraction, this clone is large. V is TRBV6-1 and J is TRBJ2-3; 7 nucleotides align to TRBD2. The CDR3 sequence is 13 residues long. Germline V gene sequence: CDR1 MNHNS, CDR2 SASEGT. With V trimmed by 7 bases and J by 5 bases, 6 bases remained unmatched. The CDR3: CASNLAAGDTQYF. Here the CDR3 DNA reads TGTGCCAGCAACCTAGCGGCGGGAGATACGCAGTATTTT.

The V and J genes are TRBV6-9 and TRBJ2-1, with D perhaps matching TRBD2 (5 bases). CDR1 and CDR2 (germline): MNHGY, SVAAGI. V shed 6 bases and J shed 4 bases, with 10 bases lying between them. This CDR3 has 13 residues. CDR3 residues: CASRTDLYNEQFF. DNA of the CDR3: TGTGCCAGCAGGACGGACTTATACAATGAGCAGTTCTTC.

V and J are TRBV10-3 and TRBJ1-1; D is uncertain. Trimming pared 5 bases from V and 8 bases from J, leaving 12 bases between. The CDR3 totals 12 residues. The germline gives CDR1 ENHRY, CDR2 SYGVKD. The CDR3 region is CAISNDLEEAFF. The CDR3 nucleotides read TGTGCCATCAGTAACGACCTGGAGGAAGCTTTCTTT.

The CDR3 sequence is CASSLISYEQYF. The CDR3 DNA is TGTGCCAGCAGCCTCATCTCCTACGAGCAGTACTTC. This chain joins TRBV5-6 and TRBJ2-7; D is uncertain. This CDR3 comprises 12 residues. V gave up 4 bases and J gave up 0 bases, with 5 bases separating them. CDR1 and CDR2 from the germline V gene are SGHDT and YYEEEE.